Below are 21 T cell receptor beta chains sequenced from a single sample in a study of shared clonotypes between healthy human individuals. Sequenced by immunoSEQ multiplex PCR; TCRdb stores in-frame clones only, minus some. The table lists roughly 2.5 million clones, roughly 92% of them singletons. The specimen sequenced was naive CD4+ T cells sorted from blood. The subset is: CD45RA+ positively selected. All receptors derive from a man aged 18 to 30 in good health.

The CDR3 protein is CAISVELAEETQYF. The CDR3 region has the DNA TGTGCCATCAGTGTAGAACTAGCGGAAGAGACCCAGTACTTC. This chain uses TRBV10-3 with TRBJ2-5; 8 bases agree with TRBD2. With V trimmed by 4 bases and J by 3 bases, 4 bases remained unmatched. The CDR3 contains 14 residues. The germline gives CDR1 ENHRY, CDR2 SYGVKD.

The chain combines TRBV10-3 with TRBJ1-2, with TRBD1 identical over 7 bases. Germline values: CDR1 ENHRY, CDR2 SYGVKD. V trimming: 3 bases; J trimming: 3 bases; junction bases outside the gene matches: 7. CDR3 length equals 15 residues. The CDR3 sequence is CAISEGTAGDYGYTF. The CDR3 nucleotides read TGTGCCATCAGTGAAGGGACAGCCGGTGACTATGGCTACACCTTC.

V is TRBV19 and J is TRBJ1-6; TRBD1 might be the D (6 bases). This CDR3 is 15 amino acids long. Germline CDR1 LNHDA, CDR2 SQIVND (reference sequence). V gave up 7 bases and J gave up 6 bases, with 16 bases separating them. Here the CDR3 reads CASTDEGRGNSPLHF. As DNA, the CDR3 is TGTGCCAGTACCGATGAGGGCAGGGGTAATTCACCCCTCCACTTT.

The chain couples TRBV7-9 to TRBJ1-3; unclear D gene. This CDR3 contains 14 residues. The germline gives CDR1 SEHNR, CDR2 FQNEAQ (reference sequence). V was shortened by 5 bases and J by 0 bases, with 8 bases between the two germline ends. The CDR3 reads CASSPGGSGNTIYF. The CDR3 bases are TGTGCCAGCAGCCCAGGCGGCTCTGGAAACACCATATATTTT.

The CDR3 sequence is CAIKPGQGNYGYTF. In DNA, the CDR3 is TGTGCCATCAAACCGGGACAGGGGAACTATGGCTACACCTTC. The chain is built from TRBV10-3 and TRBJ1-2; 10 bases agree with TRBD1. This CDR3 is 14 amino acids long. The V gene end was trimmed by 7 bases and the J gene end by 2 bases; junction bases not matched to a gene: 4. The germline gives CDR1 ENHRY, CDR2 SYGVKD.

The chain is built from TRBV19 and TRBJ1-2; D possibly corresponds to TRBD1 (6 bases). V dropped 8 bases and J dropped 0 bases, with 16 bases sitting between them. CDR3 size: 15 residues. CDR1 is LNHDA and CDR2 is SQIVND in the germline V gene (reference sequence). CDR3 loop: CASEQGPGPNYGYTF. CDR3 bases: TGTGCCAGTGAACAGGGTCCCGGACCTAACTATGGCTACACCTTC.

The V and J genes are TRBV27 and TRBJ1-1; D is possibly TRBD1 (5 bases). Trimming took off 7 bases at V and 5 bases at J, with 14 bases between the two ends. This CDR3 contains 13 residues. CDR1 is MNHEY, CDR2 SMNVEV, per germline (reference sequence). The CDR3 loop reads CASTRAVGTEAFF. CDR3 DNA: TGTGCCAGCACCAGGGCAGTTGGGACTGAAGCTTTCTTT.

This chain connects TRBV19 to TRBJ1-5, with 12 bases aligning to TRBD1. The V gene's germline CDR1 is LNHDA and CDR2 SQIVND (reference sequence). CDR3 length: 19 amino acids. Trimming took 11 bases from V and 7 from J; bases not matched to a gene: 24. The CDR3 DNA follows: TGTGCCTCACAGAAGTATACCCCCTCCGGGGACAGGGGGCACCAGCCCCAGCATTTT. Encoded protein: CASQKYTPSGDRGHQPQHF.

Turning to this clone: Other DNA sequences within the sample encode an identical CDR3. V gene TRBV5-6 combines with J gene TRBJ2-5; tentatively, D is TRBD1 or TRBD2 (5 bases each). Germline CDR1 and CDR2: SGHDT and YYEEEE. Trimming stripped 2 bases from V and 5 bases from J, with 13 bases between. This CDR3 region has 14 residues. The CDR3 DNA reads TGTGCCAGCAGCTTCCAGGGAGCCAGGGAGACCCAGTACTTC. Protein: CASSFQGARETQYF. Full variable domain (missing parts from reference TRBV5-6 and TRBJ2-5): DAGVTQSPTHLIKTRGQQVTLRCSPKSGHDTVSWYQQALGQGPQFIFQYYEEEERQRGNFPDRFSGHQFPNYSSELNVNALLLGDSALYLCASSFQGARETQYFGPGTRLLVL.

The gene calls are TRBV11-2 and TRBJ1-2, with 9 bases aligning to TRBD1. Looked up from germline, CDR1 is SGHAT and CDR2 is FQNNGV. Unmatched junction bases numbered 7, after V lost 1 base and J lost 4 bases. This CDR3 is built from 16 residues. CDR3 DNA: TGTGCCAGCAGCTTAGGTCCCGGGACAGGGCTCTATGGCTACACCTTC. Translating it yields CASSLGPGTGLYGYTF.

The J gene is TRBJ2-3, the V gene TRBV2; no definite D call. This CDR3 is built from 12 residues. The V gene's germline CDR1 is SNHLY and CDR2 FYNNEI. The V end lost 7 bases, the J end lost 3 bases, and 8 bases lay between the germline ends. The CDR3 DNA sequence: TGTGCCAGCACTCGAGCAACAGATACGCAGTATTTT. This encodes CASTRATDTQYF.

The chain links TRBV19 to TRBJ2-2; D perhaps matches TRBD1 (6 bases). Per the germline V gene, CDR1 is LNHDA and CDR2 is SQIVND (reference sequence). Trimming stripped 4 bases from V and 0 bases from J, with 9 bases between. CDR3 size: 15 residues. The CDR3 loop is CASSKQGSNTGELFF. The CDR3 coding sequence is TGTGCCAGTAGTAAACAGGGTTCGAACACCGGGGAGCTGTTTTTT.

V is TRBV19 and J is TRBJ2-6, with TRBD1 as a possible D gene (5 bases). The CDR3 is 17 amino acids. Germline V lookup: CDR1 LNHDA, CDR2 SQIVND (reference sequence). Trimming left V 5 bases short and J 4 bases short, with 18 bases between. In DNA, the CDR3 is TGTGCCAGTAGTGCGAAGGGGCGCCGTCCCGGGGCCAACGTCCTGACTTTC. This sequence encodes CASSAKGRRPGANVLTF.

This sequence joins TRBV29-1 and TRBJ2-7; TRBD1 agrees at 9 bases. The CDR3 is 15 amino acids. The V gene's germline CDR1 is SQVTM and CDR2 ANQGSEA. V dropped 7 bases and J dropped 3; count of bases not matched to a gene: 13. The CDR3 DNA reads TGCAGCGCACGTAACGGTAGGGACAGGGTCTACGAGCAGTACTTC. This translates into CSARNGRDRVYEQYF.

The chain links TRBV18 to TRBJ1-3; D gene uncertain. Germline loops: CDR1 KGHSH, CDR2 LQKENI. V was clipped by 6 bases and J by 0 bases, with 15 bases between them. This CDR3 is built from 16 residues. CDR3 residues: CASSRGSQYSGNTIYF. CDR3 bases: TGTGCCAGCTCTCGCGGGTCACAGTACTCTGGAAACACCATATATTTT.

This clone was observed a few times. The DNA of the CDR3 is TGTGCCAGCAGGTCCGGGGTAGGGTCACCCCTCCACTTT. Its protein is CASRSGVGSPLHF. This chain uses TRBV2 with TRBJ1-6, with D unresolved. Per germline, CDR1 SNHLY and CDR2 FYNNEI. The CDR3 covers 13 residues. Trimming shortened V by 6 bases and J by 10 bases, and 13 bases separated the two germline ends. Variable domain in full (rest from reference TRBV2 and TRBJ1-6): EPEVTQTPSHQVTQMGQEVILRCVPISNHLYFYWYRQILGQKVEFLVSFYNNEISEKSEIFDDQFSVERPDGSNFTLKIRSTKLEDSAMYFCASRSGVGSPLHFGNGTRLTVT.

This rearrangement joins TRBV7-9 to TRBJ1-3; possibly TRBD1 for D (6 bases). V was shortened by 5 bases and J by 4 bases, with 18 bases between the two germline ends. From germline, CDR1 is SEHNR and CDR2 FQNEAQ (reference sequence). This CDR3 is 16 amino acids long. The CDR3 bases are TGTGCCAGCAGCAGCCGGACAGATCACGACGGAAACACCATATATTTT. Translated: CASSSRTDHDGNTIYF.

The chain has TRBV4-1 and TRBJ1-4, with 7 bases aligning to TRBD1. The germline V gene has CDR1 MGHRA and CDR2 YSYEKL. The CDR3 extends over 17 amino acids. The trim removed 1 base at V and 1 base at J, leaving 6 bases unmatched. The CDR3 sequence is CASSQGGQGVTNEKLFF. The CDR3 nucleotides read TGCGCCAGCAGCCAAGGTGGCCAGGGGGTAACTAATGAAAAACTGTTTTTT.

The V and J genes are TRBV5-1 and TRBJ1-1; D remains ambiguous. Germline CDR1 is SGHRS and CDR2 is YFSETQ. Trimming removed 0 bases at V and 1 base at J, with 7 bases between. The CDR3 has 14 residues. Here the CDR3 DNA reads TGCGCCAGCAGCTTGGTGGCAGCGAACACTGAAGCTTTCTTT. It yields the protein CASSLVAANTEAFF.

The V gene is TRBV29-1, the J gene TRBJ2-2; a possible D gene is TRBD2 (5 bases). This CDR3 has 13 residues. The V end lost 7 bases, the J end lost 1 base, and 10 bases lay between the germline ends. Germline V gene lookup returns CDR1 SQVTM and CDR2 ANQGSEA. This CDR3 reads CSAREGNTGELFF. CDR3 bases: TGCAGCGCGAGAGAGGGGAACACCGGGGAGCTGTTTTTT.

The chain combines TRBV5-1 with TRBJ2-5; 8 bases are a match to TRBD2. Germline-derived CDR1 and CDR2 are SGHRS and YFSETQ. This CDR3 has 15 residues. V lost 4 bases and J lost 1; bases outside the gene matches: 6. The CDR3: CASSTAGTSQETQYF. CDR3 nucleotides: TGCGCCAGCAGCACGGCCGGGACTAGCCAAGAGACCCAGTACTTC. Drawing the rest from reference TRBV5-1 and TRBJ2-5, the complete variable domain is KAGVTQTPRYLIKTRGQQVTLSCSPISGHRSVSWYQQTPGQGLQFLFEYFSETQRNKGNFPGRFSGRQFSNSRSEMNVSTLELGDSALYLCASSTAGTSQETQYFGPGTRLLVL.